The 6 T cell receptor beta chains in this list originate from one sample, sequenced in a study of CD8 T cells in ankylosing spondylitis. MiXCR was run by TCRdb on the 5' RACE reads, yielding one entry per CDR3 protein. This sample yields approximately 220,000 distinct CDR3 sequences, of which roughly 24% are seen a single time; 6.6% belongs to the top ten. The sample consisted of blood, either unsorted or a sorted T cell fraction (not recorded which). The receptors were gathered from a male donor with ankylosing spondylitis or in good health (not recorded which).

The V call is TRBV3-1, the J call TRBJ2-2; no definite D call. Trimming left V 0 bases short and J 8 bases short, with 10 bases between. This CDR3 is built from 14 residues. Germline V gene data show CDR1 as LGHDT and CDR2 as YNNKEL (reference sequence). CDR3 amino acids: CASSQDLQRGELFF. The CDR3 DNA reads TGTGCCAGCAGCCAAGATTTGCAGCGTGGGGAGCTGTTTTTT. The full variable domain, with the rest looked up from reference TRBV3-1 and TRBJ2-2, is DTAVSQTPKYLVTQMGNDKSIKCEQNLGHDTMYWYKQDSKKFLKIMFSYNNKELIINETVPNRFSPKSPDKAHLNLHINSLELGDSAVYFCASSQDLQRGELFFGEGSRLTVL.

This clonotype was recorded a few times. The chain combines TRBV7-2 with TRBJ1-5; perhaps TRBD1 as D (5 bases). The germline V and J ends were trimmed by 1 base and 2 bases, with 9 bases remaining between them. CDR1 SGHTA and CDR2 FQGNSA come from the germline V gene. This CDR3 has 15 residues. DNA of the CDR3: TGTGCCAGCAGCTTAGATGGCAGGGGCAATCAGCCCCAGCATTTT. It is translated as CASSLDGRGNQPQHF.

This clonotype was counted a few times. CDR3 in DNA: TGCAGTGCCAGACGCGGGAGGGGGTACGAGCAGTACTTC. As protein: CSARRGRGYEQYF. V and J are TRBV20-1 and TRBJ2-7; 9 bases are a match to TRBD2. J gave up 4 bases and V 6 bases, and 7 bases lay outside the gene matches. The germline CDR1 and CDR2 sequences are DFQATT and SNEGSKA (reference sequence). The CDR3 contains 13 residues.

This clonotype was counted ten times or more. This chain joins TRBV10-3 and TRBJ2-1; D call uncertain. Germline loops: CDR1 ENHRY, CDR2 SYGVKD. V lost 4 bases to trimming and J lost 5 bases, with 12 bases between them. The CDR3 has 14 amino acids. CDR3 coding DNA: TGTGCCATCAGTGCCCGGGTCGTGGACAATGAGCAGTTCTTC. It is translated as CAISARVVDNEQFF.

This clonotype was seen ten or more times. The rearrangement links TRBV5-1 to TRBJ2-7, with D possibly being TRBD2 (5 bases). This CDR3 region has 12 residues. Germline-derived CDR1 and CDR2 are SGHRS and YFSETQ. Trimming took 0 bases from V and 7 from J, leaving 8 bases between them. CDR3 residues: CASSLERGEQYF. In DNA form, the CDR3 reads TGCGCCAGCAGCTTGGAAAGAGGGGAGCAGTACTTC.

This clonotype was seen repeatedly, ten times or more. The chain uses TRBV4-2 and TRBJ1-2; perhaps TRBD1 as D (6 bases). The germline V gene encodes CDR1 LGHNA and CDR2 YNFKEQ. V lost 0 bases and J 2 bases, leaving 10 bases between the germline ends. This CDR3 comprises 15 residues. The CDR3 nucleotides read TGTGCCAGCAGCCAAGAAGCAGGGGCCAACTATGGCTACACCTTC. Translation gives CASSQEAGANYGYTF.